This T cell receptor beta chain was sequenced for a study of blood T cell repertoires in COVID-19. As for the study in general: The samples span acute and convalescent COVID-19 from the United States, Italy and Spain. T cells, B-cell-depleted T cells, or PBMCs provided the cDNA or gDNA that served as material.

Under the authors' procedure: Estimated nucleated cell counts came from reference gene primer amplification. Only in-frame clones appear in the TCRdb table, and some are missing; sequencing was by immunoSEQ multiplex PCR. That table gives V, J and clone size, and the DNA gave D and trimming. This repertoire shows some 220,000 clones, 82% found once; its top ten account for roughly 5.1%. This clone was seen more than once but under ten times. Germline loops: CDR1 LNHDA, CDR2 SQIVND (reference sequence). V lost 0 bases, J lost 0 bases, and 11 bases lay in between. The CDR3 runs to 16 residues. Patients of the Seattle cohort, enrolled during active infection, were followed longitudinally.

Sequencing was performed on peripheral blood. This chain uses TRBV19 with TRBJ1-1; D call uncertain. The sequence derives from a woman aged 70-85 years with COVID-19, enrolled during active disease. CDR3 coding DNA: TGTGCCAGTAGTATAGAGGGGTCGGGAATGAACACTGAAGCTTTCTTT. Amino acids: CASSIEGSGMNTEAFF. Together with reference TRBV19 and TRBJ1-1, the CDR3 gives the full variable domain: DGGITQSPKYLFRKEGQNVTLSCEQNLNHDAMYWYRQDPGQGLRLIYYSQIVNDFQKGDIAEGYSVSREKKESFPLTVTSAQKNPTAFYLCASSIEGSGMNTEAFFGQGTRLTVV.